This TCR beta chain appears in the sequencing data of a study of cytomegalovirus exposure and HLA in healthy donors. Study-wide points: An Asian-associated ancestry cluster reportedly showed fewer N-insertions than the roughly 670-donor mean in a later analysis.

Points on this clone: What it binds is unknown.

The junction had 4 bases not matched to a gene; V was cut back by 3 bases and J by 8 bases. This CDR3 is built from 13 residues. Germline V gene sequence: CDR1 LNHDA, CDR2 SQIVND (reference sequence). The PCR employed 60 Vbeta primers together with 13 Jbeta primers. The data were produced by immunoSEQ multiplex PCR, yet TCRdb's version contains in-frame clones alone and is incomplete. The table has a few hundred thousand clones, 60% to 85% seen once; the top ten hold around 16%. The TCR comes from a man in his forties in good health and CMV-seronegative. Input material: PBMCs. This chain joins TRBV19 and TRBJ2-7, with 10 nucleotides matching TRBD2. CDR3 nucleotide sequence: TGTGCCAGTAGTATCTCTAGCGGGGGCAAGCAGTACTTC. It codes for CASSISSGGKQYF.